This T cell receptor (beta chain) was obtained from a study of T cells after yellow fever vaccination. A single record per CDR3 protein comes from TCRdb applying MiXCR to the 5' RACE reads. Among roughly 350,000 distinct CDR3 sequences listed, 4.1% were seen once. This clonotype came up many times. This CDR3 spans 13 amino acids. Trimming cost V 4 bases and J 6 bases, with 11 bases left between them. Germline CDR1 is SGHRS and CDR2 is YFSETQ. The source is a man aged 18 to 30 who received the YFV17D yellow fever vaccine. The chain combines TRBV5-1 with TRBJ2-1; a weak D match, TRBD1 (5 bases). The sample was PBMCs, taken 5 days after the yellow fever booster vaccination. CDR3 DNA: TGCGCCAGCAGCCTGGGGCTCGCCAATGAGCAGTTCTTC. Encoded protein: CASSLGLANEQFF.